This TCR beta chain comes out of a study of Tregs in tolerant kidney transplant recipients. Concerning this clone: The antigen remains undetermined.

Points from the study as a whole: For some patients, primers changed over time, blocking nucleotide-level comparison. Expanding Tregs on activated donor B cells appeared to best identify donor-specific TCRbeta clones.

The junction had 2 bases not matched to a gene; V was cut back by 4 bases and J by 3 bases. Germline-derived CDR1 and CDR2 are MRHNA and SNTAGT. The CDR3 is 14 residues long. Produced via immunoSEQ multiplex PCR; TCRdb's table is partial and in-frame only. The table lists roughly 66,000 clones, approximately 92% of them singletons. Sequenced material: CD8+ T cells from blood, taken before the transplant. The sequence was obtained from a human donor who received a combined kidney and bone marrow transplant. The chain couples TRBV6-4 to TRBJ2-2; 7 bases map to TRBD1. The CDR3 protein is CASSVGTDTGELFF. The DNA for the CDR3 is TGTGCCAGCAGTGTAGGGACAGACACCGGGGAGCTGTTTTTT.